The present entry profiles one T cell receptor (beta chain) with its context. The entry originates in a study of blood T cell repertoires in COVID-19. Here immunoSEQ multiplex PCR was the method, and the copy in TCRdb shows in-frame clones only, minus some. The table shows approximately 130,000 clones, with approximately 90% occurring only once. The germline V gene has CDR1 GTSNPN and CDR2 SVGIG (reference sequence). This CDR3 is built from 10 residues. V was trimmed by 3 bases and J by 15 bases, leaving 9 bases between them. V gene TRBV30 combines with J gene TRBJ1-6, with D hard to call. This receptor was obtained from a man aged 70 or older with active or convalescent COVID-19. The sample comprised peripheral blood. The CDR3 nucleotides are TGTGCCTGGAGGTCTTACAGCCTCCACTTT. It translates to CAWRSYSLHF.